The 11 T cell receptor beta chains presented below share a single source sample, sequenced in a study of shared clonotypes between healthy human individuals (dated by TCRdb to 2020 to 2022). The library was prepared using the immunoSEQ multiplex PCR assay. TCRdb stores this immuneACCESS table with in-frame sequences only. Part of the clones is absent; in the studies checked, under half of the shortfall reflects unresolved V genes, and no reason is known for the rest. A total of about 1.5 million clones appear in this sample, around 98% of them only once. About 0.42% of the sample comes from the top ten. Sequencing used naive CD4+ T cells sorted from blood. The cell subset or site label here, explained by the study, means: CD45RA+ positively selected. The receptors come from a man in his thirties or forties in good health.

This rearrangement joins TRBV7-9 to TRBJ2-7, with 7 bases identical to TRBD2. There are 19 residues in the CDR3. Germline V gene sequence: CDR1 SEHNR, CDR2 FQNEAQ (reference sequence). With V trimmed by 2 bases and J by 3 bases, 19 bases remained unmatched. CDR3 DNA: TGTGCCAGCAGCTTACCATCGCCTAGCGGACGGAGGATTCTCTACGAGCAGTACTTC. Protein product: CASSLPSPSGRRILYEQYF.

The chain employs TRBV6-5 and TRBJ2-7, with D possibly matching TRBD1 (5 bases). Germline assignment: CDR1 MNHEY and CDR2 SVGAGI. This CDR3 comprises 15 residues. V shed 2 bases and J shed 4 bases, with 15 bases lying between them. The CDR3 DNA follows: TGTGCCAGCAGTTACGTCCAGGGTGTTGTATACGAGCAGTACTTC. Protein product: CASSYVQGVVYEQYF.

Regarding this clone: This specimen includes other DNA sequences encoding the same CDR3. The chain uses TRBV15 and TRBJ2-6, with 8 bases matching TRBD1. V lost 1 base to trimming and J lost 0 bases; unmatched junction nucleotides: 2. The CDR3 totals 17 residues. Germline CDR1 reads LNHNV; CDR2 reads YYDKDF (reference sequence). CDR3 protein: CATSRGTGNSGANVLTF. CDR3 nucleotide sequence: TGTGCCACCAGCAGAGGGACAGGGAACTCTGGGGCCAACGTCCTGACTTTC. Full variable domain (rest looked up from reference TRBV15 and TRBJ2-6): DAMVIQNPRYQVTQFGKPVTLSCSQTLNHNVMYWYQQKSSQAPKLLFHYYDKDFNNEADTPDNFQSRRPNTSFCFLDIRSPGLGDTAMYLCATSRGTGNSGANVLTFGAGSRLTVL.

The J gene is TRBJ2-3, the V gene TRBV4-3, with D unresolved. The germline V gene has CDR1 LGHNA and CDR2 YSLEER. The ends were cut back, 4 bases at V and 2 bases at J, with 10 bases in the middle. This CDR3 comprises 14 residues. The CDR3 nucleotides read TGCGCCAGCAGCCGGATTGGCCACACAGATACGCAGTATTTT. Its protein is CASSRIGHTDTQYF.

About this clone itself: The sample contains more than one DNA sequence encoding this CDR3. The chain is built from TRBV5-4 and TRBJ2-7, with D possibly matching TRBD1 (6 bases). Germline assignment: CDR1 SGHNT and CDR2 YYREEE (reference sequence). V was shortened by 2 bases and J by 2 bases, with 8 bases between the two germline ends. CDR3 length equals 13 residues. CDR3 in DNA: TGTGCCAGCAGCTTTGGACAGACCTACGAGCAGTACTTC. Protein sequence: CASSFGQTYEQYF.

This clone showed up just once. V gene TRBV7-9 combines with J gene TRBJ1-2, with a weak D call TRBD1 (5 bases). The CDR3 has 18 residues. Germline loops: CDR1 SEHNR, CDR2 FQNEAQ (reference sequence). Between the trimmed V and J ends, which lost 0 bases and 1 base, there was a span of 18 bases. This CDR3 reads CASSLASPRRQLNYGYTF. The CDR3 bases are TGTGCCAGCAGCTTAGCGAGTCCCAGAAGACAGCTTAACTATGGCTACACCTTC.

The chain is built from TRBV18 and TRBJ2-6; 8 nucleotides align to TRBD2. The germline V gene has CDR1 KGHSH and CDR2 LQKENI. This CDR3 has 20 residues. Germline trimming cut 3 bases from V and 0 bases from J; bases unmatched to any gene: 13. The CDR3 protein is CASSPFLRTSSSSGANVLTF. CDR3 DNA sequence: TGTGCCAGCTCACCCTTTCTTAGGACTAGCTCTTCCTCTGGGGCCAACGTCCTGACTTTC.

The genes are TRBV6-6 and TRBJ2-7; 7 bases are a match to TRBD1. With 10 bases clipped from V and 2 bases from J, the junction kept 14 bases outside the gene matches. Germline V lookup: CDR1 MNHNY, CDR2 SVGAGI (reference sequence). The CDR3 covers 15 residues. The CDR3: CATTLQRTGPYEQYF. CDR3 nucleotide sequence: TGTGCCACGACCCTCCAAAGGACAGGCCCCTACGAGCAGTACTTC.

This clone was recorded only once. The chain uses TRBV7-8 and TRBJ2-1, with D possibly matching TRBD2 (5 bases). The V gene lost 5 bases and the J gene lost 7 bases, with 30 bases spanning the gap. The CDR3 runs 19 residues. In germline, CDR1 is SGHVS, CDR2 FQNEAQ. The CDR3 sequence: CASSTRTARRMGVMNEQFF. The CDR3 coding sequence is TGTGCCAGCAGCACCCGGACTGCACGGCGGATGGGCGTTATGAATGAGCAGTTCTTC.

The V and J genes are TRBV5-4 and TRBJ2-1, with D possibly being TRBD2 (6 bases). The V end lost 0 bases, the J end lost 10 bases, and 17 bases lay between the germline ends. Germline V gene lookup returns CDR1 SGHNT and CDR2 YYREEE (reference sequence). The CDR3 loop spans 15 amino acids. CDR3 in DNA: TGTGCCAGCAGCTTGGCCCTAGCGTTATCTGGCGAGCAGTTCTTC. It codes for CASSLALALSGEQFF.

In its sample, this clone was seen once. Within the sample, other DNA sequences also encode this same CDR3. V usage is TRBV7-2 and J usage is TRBJ2-5; D is perhaps TRBD2 (5 bases). Per the germline V gene, CDR1 is SGHTA and CDR2 is FQGNSA. The V end was cut by 3 bases, the J end by 4 bases, with 6 bases between. CDR3 length: 12 residues. The CDR3 DNA reads as TGTGCCAGCAGCTTGGGGAGAGAGACCCAGTACTTC. Its translation is CASSLGRETQYF.